The next 22 T cell receptor beta chains were all read from a single sample in a study of OX40 agonist ivuxolimab in advanced cancers. Profiling relied on immunoSEQ multiplex PCR, and the TCRdb table lists in-frame clones only, not all of them. The sample includes 20,000 to 30,000 clones, roughly nine tenths of them seen just once. Sample: CD4+ or CD8+ T cells sorted from blood, taken in a trial of the OX40 agonist ivuxolimab. Source of these receptors: an adult with an advanced solid tumor such as melanoma, head and neck, liver or kidney cancer.

The rearrangement uses TRBV6-5 and TRBJ1-6; the match to TRBD1 covers 7 bases. V gave up 5 bases and J gave up 7 bases; unmatched junction bases: 8. Germline V gives CDR1 MNHEY, CDR2 SVGAGI. This CDR3 has 15 residues. The CDR3: CASSPPRGTNSPLHF. DNA for the CDR3: TGTGCCAGCAGTCCTCCCAGGGGGACAAATTCACCCCTCCACTTT.

This clone was picked up one time. The chain carries TRBV7-8 and TRBJ1-2; D is uncertain. The CDR3 runs 14 residues. Looked up from germline, CDR1 is SGHVS and CDR2 is FQNEAQ. The germline V and J ends were trimmed by 1 base and 5 bases, with 11 bases remaining between them. DNA of the CDR3: TGTGCCAGCAGCTTAGACCCCCCGCGTTATGGCTACACCTTC. Translation: CASSLDPPRYGYTF.

This clone was counted a single time. This chain connects TRBV2 to TRBJ1-1; TRBD1 aligns across 8 bases. CDR3 length: 14 residues. With V trimmed by 2 bases and J by 4 bases, 3 bases remained unmatched. Germline V CDR1 and CDR2: SNHLY, FYNNEI. The CDR3 DNA sequence: TGTGCCAGCAGTGAACAGGGGGCCCCCACTGAAGCTTTCTTT. As protein: CASSEQGAPTEAFF.

This chain links TRBV2 with TRBJ2-7, with a weak D call TRBD2 (5 bases). The germline V gene encodes CDR1 SNHLY and CDR2 FYNNEI. The V end was cut by 2 bases, the J end by 1 base, with 15 bases between. The CDR3 covers 16 residues. CDR3 bases: TGTGCCAGCAGTGAATGGAAGGGAGAGGCGTCCTACGAGCAGTACTTC. Residues: CASSEWKGEASYEQYF.

CDR3 region: CASTSSTGGEQYF. In nucleotides, the CDR3 is TGTGCCAGCACATCATCGACAGGGGGCGAGCAGTACTTC. The chain uses TRBV6-1 and TRBJ2-7, with TRBD1 identical over 9 bases. The junction had 7 bases not matched to a gene; V was cut back by 7 bases and J by 6 bases. This CDR3 contains 13 residues. Germline CDR1 is MNHNS and CDR2 is SASEGT.

Only one count was recorded for this clone. The V and J genes are TRBV11-1 and TRBJ1-1, with a possible D match to TRBD1 (5 bases). Germline CDR1 SGHAT, CDR2 FQDESV (reference sequence). The CDR3 loop spans 15 amino acids. V gave up 5 bases and J gave up 5 bases, with 18 bases separating them. Here the CDR3 reads CASSPMGTRGTEAFF. The CDR3 DNA follows: TGTGCCAGCAGCCCCATGGGGACCAGAGGGACTGAAGCTTTCTTT. The variable domain in full, with the rest retrieved from reference TRBV11-1 and TRBJ1-1, is EAEVAQSPRYKITEKSQAVAFWCDPISGHATLYWYRQILGQGPELLVQFQDESVVDDSQLPKDRFSAERLKGVDSTLKIQPAELGDSAMYLCASSPMGTRGTEAFFGQGTRLTVV.

This clone was seen a handful of times. This chain connects TRBV5-1 to TRBJ2-2; TRBD1 might be the D (6 bases). This CDR3 has 15 amino acids. Germline V lookup: CDR1 SGHRS, CDR2 YFSETQ. Trimming removed 0 bases from V and 1 base from J, with 7 bases in between. The CDR3 here is CASSLADRNTGELFF. The CDR3 DNA reads TGCGCCAGCAGCTTGGCGGACAGGAACACCGGGGAGCTGTTTTTT. Based on the CDR3 plus reference TRBV5-1 and TRBJ2-2, the full variable domain is KAGVTQTPRYLIKTRGQQVTLSCSPISGHRSVSWYQQTPGQGLQFLFEYFSETQRNKGNFPGRFSGRQFSNSRSEMNVSTLELGDSALYLCASSLADRNTGELFFGEGSRLTVL.

The CDR3 DNA is TGTGCCAGCAGCTCAGACCCGGGACTAGCGGGAGGCGAAGGCACCCAGTACTTC. Translated, it gives CASSSDPGLAGGEGTQYF. The chain couples TRBV13 to TRBJ2-5; TRBD2 matches at 15 bases. The CDR3 sequence is 18 residues long. The germline V gene has CDR1 PRHDT and CDR2 FYEKMQ (reference sequence). V lost 4 bases to trimming and J lost 8 bases; unmatched junction nucleotides: 14.

This clone has a handful of counts. The chain employs TRBV19 and TRBJ1-2; 7 nucleotides line up with TRBD1. The ends lost 5 bases at V and 6 bases at J; junction bases unmatched: 9. The CDR3 has 14 residues. CDR1 LNHDA and CDR2 SQIVND come from the germline V gene (reference sequence). CDR3 sequence (DNA): TGTGCCAGTAGTGTCCGGGACAGTTTACATGGCTACACCTTC. Amino acids: CASSVRDSLHGYTF.

The chain employs TRBV19 and TRBJ2-3; 10 nucleotides match TRBD2. The CDR3 is 15 amino acids. V trimming: 3 bases; J trimming: 4 bases; junction bases outside the gene matches: 4. Looked up from germline, CDR1 is LNHDA and CDR2 is SQIVND (reference sequence). The CDR3 DNA is TGTGCCAGTAGTATGAGCGGGAGGGCCCCAGATACGCAGTATTTT. Protein product: CASSMSGRAPDTQYF.

The chain has TRBV6-5 and TRBJ1-6; 8 bases are shared with TRBD1. V lost 5 bases to trimming and J lost 7 bases; unmatched junction nucleotides: 4. CDR3 length: 14 residues. From germline, CDR1 is MNHEY and CDR2 SVGAGI. The CDR3 DNA reads TGTGCCAGCAGTACGGACAGGGAAAATTCACCCCTCCACTTT. Its translation: CASSTDRENSPLHF.

The chain employs TRBV30 and TRBJ1-5, with D possibly matching TRBD1 (5 bases). Trimming shortened V by 1 base and J by 1 base, and 5 bases separated the two germline ends. This CDR3 contains 13 residues. CDR1 is GTSNPN and CDR2 is SVGIG in the germline V gene (reference sequence). As DNA, the CDR3 is TGTGCCTGGAGTGGGGGGAGCAATCAGCCCCAGCATTTT. Its translation: CAWSGGSNQPQHF. The whole variable domain, remainder taken from reference TRBV30 and TRBJ1-5, is SQTIHQWPATLVQPVGSPLSLECTVEGTSNPNLYWYRQAAGRGLQLLFYSVGIGQISSEVPQNLSASRPQDRQFILSSKKLLLSDSGFYLCAWSGGSNQPQHFGDGTRLSIL.

This CDR3 is CASSSQGYYGYTF. The DNA of the CDR3 is TGTGCCAGCAGCTCTCAGGGGTACTATGGCTACACCTTC. V and J are TRBV13 and TRBJ1-2; D is possibly TRBD1 (6 bases). The CDR3 length is 13 residues. Trimming stripped 4 bases from V and 3 bases from J, with 9 bases between. Looked up from germline, CDR1 is PRHDT and CDR2 is FYEKMQ (reference sequence).

This chain connects TRBV11-3 to TRBJ2-2; D perhaps matches TRBD2 (6 bases). The CDR3 has 15 residues. The V gene's germline CDR1 is SGHNT and CDR2 YENEEA. V gave up 3 bases and J gave up 6 bases, with 14 bases separating them. CDR3 region: CASSLPGVGAGELFF. DNA of the CDR3: TGTGCCAGCAGCTTGCCGGGAGTGGGGGCCGGGGAGCTGTTTTTT.

The gene calls are TRBV6-5 and TRBJ1-1; no definite D call. The CDR3 totals 13 residues. With 6 bases removed from V and 10 bases from J, the gap between germline ends came to 18 bases. Germline assignment: CDR1 MNHEY and CDR2 SVGAGI. The CDR3 nucleotides read TGTGCCAGCAGCTTCCGGGAGCAGTCTAGAGCTTTCTTT. Translated: CASSFREQSRAFF.

This chain connects TRBV14 to TRBJ1-1, with D maybe TRBD1 (6 bases). The germline V gene encodes CDR1 SGHDN and CDR2 FVKESK. V lost 1 base to trimming and J lost 4 bases, with 16 bases between them. There are 16 residues in the CDR3. The CDR3 spells CASSQVRGKGSTEAFF. The CDR3 bases are TGTGCCAGCAGCCAAGTCAGGGGCAAGGGTAGCACTGAAGCTTTCTTT.

This sequence joins TRBV30 and TRBJ2-1, with 8 bases matching TRBD1. Germline V lookup: CDR1 GTSNPN, CDR2 SVGIG (reference sequence). V gave up 4 bases and J gave up 4 bases; unmatched junction bases: 12. This CDR3 has 16 amino acids. CDR3 protein: CAWNFAGGWIYNEQFF. DNA of the CDR3: TGTGCCTGGAACTTCGCAGGGGGCTGGATATACAATGAGCAGTTCTTC.

The V gene is TRBV9, the J gene TRBJ1-1; 7 bases align to TRBD1. Trimming removed 3 bases from V and 4 bases from J; junction bases left unmatched: 6. The length of the CDR3 is 14 residues. Germline-derived CDR1 and CDR2 are SGDLS and YYNGEE. The CDR3 DNA reads TGTGCCAGCAGCGCGAACAGGGGTAGCACTGAAGCTTTCTTT. Translation gives CASSANRGSTEAFF.

This clone was observed a single time. J is TRBJ1-2 and V is TRBV11-2; TRBD1 is a possible D gene (5 bases). Germline assignment: CDR1 SGHAT and CDR2 FQNNGV. This CDR3 contains 13 residues. Trimming cost V 7 bases and J 3 bases, with 12 bases left between them. Written as DNA, the CDR3 is TGTGCCAGCACCGAAGACAGTTACTATGGCTACACCTTC. Translating it yields CASTEDSYYGYTF.

The chain employs TRBV5-6 and TRBJ1-1; D unclear. V was cut by 2 bases and J by 8 bases, with 10 bases left in between. From germline, CDR1 is SGHDT and CDR2 YYEEEE. The CDR3 runs to 12 residues. The CDR3 region is CASSLSRLEAFF. CDR3 bases: TGTGCCAGCAGCTTAAGCAGGTTGGAAGCTTTCTTT.

The chain carries TRBV6-1 and TRBJ1-3; the D is unclear. Germline-derived CDR1 and CDR2 are MNHNS and SASEGT. Trimming removed 2 bases from V and 0 bases from J, with 14 bases in between. This CDR3 is 17 amino acids long. CDR3: CASSEKTAGLSGNTIYF. Here the CDR3 DNA reads TGTGCCAGCAGTGAAAAGACGGCAGGACTCTCTGGAAACACCATATATTTT.

This sequence joins TRBV27 and TRBJ2-2; possibly TRBD2 for D (6 bases). Trimming pared 3 bases from V and 2 bases from J, leaving 13 bases between. The CDR3 runs to 16 residues. Germline CDR1 and CDR2: MNHEY and SMNVEV (reference sequence). CDR3 region: CASSFSGTANTGELFF. The CDR3 nucleotides are TGTGCCAGCAGTTTCTCCGGGACTGCTAACACCGGGGAGCTGTTTTTT.